These T cell receptor beta chains were read from a single sample in a study of shared clonotypes between healthy human individuals. Data came from immunoSEQ multiplex PCR; TCRdb stores just in-frame clones and leaves some out. The table lists 2 million to 2.5 million clones, roughly 90% of them singletons. The material sequenced was naive CD4+ T cells from PBMCs. The receptors shown here come from a man between 18 and 29 years old in good health. Some clones in this sample may be carry-over from other donors' samples. Both conserved end residues are part of each CDR3.

V gene	J gene	CDR3 protein
TRBV7-2	TRBJ2-1	CASSLALGASSYNEQFF
TRBV7-6	TRBJ2-7	CASSSGRGFYEQYF
TRBV7-2	TRBJ2-1	CASSLAGTASNEQFF
TRBV5-8	TRBJ1-1	CASSRQGLPPPFF
TRBV6-5	TRBJ1-2	CASSYSRRGPRGYTF
TRBV6-1	TRBJ1-6	CASIQTGENSPLHF
TRBV5-1	TRBJ2-3	CASSSIKTGSTDTQYF
TRBV28	TRBJ1-5	CASSSRGGGQPQHF
TRBV30	TRBJ2-3	CAWSGGTDTQYF
TRBV2	TRBJ2-2	CASSELPGPGELFF
TRBV30	TRBJ1-5	CAWSGQDGQPQHF
TRBV7-3	TRBJ2-5	CASSLLGGGGETQYF
TRBV9	TRBJ1-2	CASSVNSYGYTF